The source of this TCR beta chain is a study of OX40 agonist ivuxolimab in advanced cancers. CDR1 and CDR2 from the germline V gene are PRHDT and FYEKMQ (reference sequence). CDR3 size: 14 residues. J gave up 9 bases and V 7 bases, and 9 bases lay outside the gene matches. Generated by immunoSEQ multiplex PCR, the TCRdb table keeps only in-frame clones and is missing some. This sample yields some 28,000 clones, of which about nine tenths are seen a single time; 24% belongs to the top ten. Regarding the study as a whole: Antigen specificity was not determined for the expanded peripheral T cells.

Any history of autoimmune disease or systemic immunosuppression disqualified patients. On this clone: What it binds is unknown.

This clonotype originated in an adult with an advanced solid tumor such as melanoma, head and neck, liver or kidney cancer. This chain connects TRBV13 to TRBJ1-6, with 7 positions matching TRBD1. The material was CD4+ or CD8+ T cells sorted from blood, obtained in a trial of the OX40 agonist ivuxolimab. The CDR3 DNA sequence: TGTGCCAGCACCCGTACAGGGGAGGCTTCACCCCTCCACTTT. This translates into CASTRTGEASPLHF.